The clone carrying this T cell receptor (beta chain) was observed a handful of times. Its antigen is unidentified. At one of its ends the junction is not consistent with the germline gene, which may arise from a read error. This record belongs to a study of Graves' ophthalmopathy and Graves' hyperthyroidism. Study-wide background: Specimen type is peripheral blood, obtained at initial diagnosis before any treatment. Study-level findings and limits: The blood repertoire also included most expanded thyroid clonotypes above 0.001 frequency.

Amplification of the TCR beta CDR3 regions used RNA transcripts (as template). Second-round multiplex PCR came after a first-round RT-PCR that employed HTBI primers. TCRdb re-called the multiplex PCR reads through MiXCR, storing one row per CDR3 protein. Of about 740,000 distinct CDR3 sequences listed, around 40% were seen once; the top ten hold around 40%. The authors isolated PBMCs from around 10 ml of fresh peripheral blood. This CDR3 has 16 residues. The germline V gene has CDR1 MGHDK and CDR2 SYGVNS. Material for sequencing was peripheral blood. The V and J genes are TRBV25-1 and TRBJ2-2; TRBD1 aligns across 8 bases. This sequence originates from an adult man with Graves' ophthalmopathy. Written as DNA, the CDR3 is TGTGCCAGTAGTGCGGACCGGACAGGGACCACCGGGGAGCTGTTTTTT. It encodes CASSADRTGTTGELFF.